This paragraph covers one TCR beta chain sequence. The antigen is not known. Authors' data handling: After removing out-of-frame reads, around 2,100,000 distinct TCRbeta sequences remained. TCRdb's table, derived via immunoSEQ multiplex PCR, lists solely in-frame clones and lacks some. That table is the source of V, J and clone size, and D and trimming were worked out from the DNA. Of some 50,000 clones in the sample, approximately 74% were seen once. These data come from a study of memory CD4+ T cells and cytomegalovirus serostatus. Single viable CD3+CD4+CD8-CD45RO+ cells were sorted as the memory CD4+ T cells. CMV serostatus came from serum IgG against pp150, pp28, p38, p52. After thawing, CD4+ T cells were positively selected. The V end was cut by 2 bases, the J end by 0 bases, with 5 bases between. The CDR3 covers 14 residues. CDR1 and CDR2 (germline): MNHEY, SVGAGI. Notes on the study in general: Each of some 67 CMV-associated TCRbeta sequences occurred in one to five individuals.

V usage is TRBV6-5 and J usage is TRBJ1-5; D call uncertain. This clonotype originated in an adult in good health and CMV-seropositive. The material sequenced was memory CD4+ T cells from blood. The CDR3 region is CASSYARSNQPQHF. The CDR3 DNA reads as TGTGCCAGCAGTTACGCCCGTAGCAATCAGCCCCAGCATTTT.